The 8 T cell receptor beta chains below come from one sample, sequenced in a study of graft-versus-host responses after intestinal transplantation. The assay was immunoSEQ multiplex PCR, and TCRdb's table has in-frame clones only and misses some. The sample records around 15,000 clones, under 70% being singletons. Lymphocytes from graft epithelium and lamina propria were isolated. The source was ileum tissue, collected roughly 720 days after intestinal transplantation. Receptors were obtained from a human patient who received an intestinal transplant, so some T cells may come from the graft donor.

CDR3 sequence: CASSPGQGGNYGYTF. The CDR3 DNA follows: TGTGCCAGCTCACCCGGACAGGGTGGTAACTATGGCTACACCTTC. The chain recombines TRBV18 with TRBJ1-2, with 8 bases that match TRBD1. With V trimmed by 3 bases and J by 1 base, 4 bases remained unmatched. CDR1 KGHSH and CDR2 LQKENI come from the germline V gene. This CDR3 contains 15 residues.

This clone was seen a few times. This rearrangement joins TRBV19 to TRBJ2-1; no definite D call. Germline V gene lookup returns CDR1 LNHDA and CDR2 SQIVND (reference sequence). Trimming shortened V by 3 bases and J by 4 bases, and 4 bases separated the two germline ends. The CDR3 totals 12 residues. Here the CDR3 DNA reads TGTGCCAGTAGTATGGCTTACAATGAGCAGTTCTTC. Translated, it gives CASSMAYNEQFF.

By share, this clone counts as medium-sized (0.01 to 0.1%). The chain joins TRBV9 to TRBJ1-2; 10 bases map to TRBD1. This CDR3 spans 13 amino acids. J was trimmed by 6 bases and V by 4 bases; bases with no gene match: 3. CDR1 is SGDLS and CDR2 is YYNGEE in the germline V gene. The CDR3 loop is CASSPGQGDGYTF. CDR3 sequence (DNA): TGTGCCAGCAGCCCTGGACAGGGGGATGGCTACACCTTC.

V and J are TRBV6-6 and TRBJ1-1; the D is unclear. CDR1 is MNHNY and CDR2 is SVGAGI in the germline V gene (reference sequence). This CDR3 spans 14 amino acids. Trimming removed 5 bases from V and 0 bases from J, with 10 bases in between. CDR3 coding DNA: TGTGCCAGCAGTCCGGGTCCCATGAACACTGAAGCTTTCTTT. It codes for CASSPGPMNTEAFF.

The chain recombines TRBV6-1 with TRBJ2-1; D possibly corresponds to TRBD1 (6 bases). The CDR3 has 15 residues. Trimming cost V 2 bases and J 7 bases, with 15 bases left between them. CDR1 is MNHNS, CDR2 SASEGT, per germline. The CDR3 bases are TGTGCCAGCAGTGAAACCCCCTCGACAGGAAATGAGCAGTTCTTC. Its translation: CASSETPSTGNEQFF.

The genes are TRBV6-4 and TRBJ2-1; 13 nucleotides align to TRBD2. CDR1 is MRHNA and CDR2 is SNTAGT in the germline V gene. CDR3 length equals 16 residues. V was pared by 6 bases and J by 5 bases, with 7 bases of the junction left unmatched. The CDR3 bases are TGTGCCAGCAGCGGCGGTACTAGCGGGGGGGACAATGAGCAGTTCTTC. The encoded protein is CASSGGTSGGDNEQFF.

This chain joins TRBV7-2 and TRBJ1-1; D is ambiguous. V lost 3 bases and J lost 4, with 9 bases in between. Germline CDR1 is SGHTA and CDR2 is FQGNSA. This CDR3 contains 13 residues. The CDR3 loop is CASSFSRATEAFF. The CDR3 nucleotides read TGTGCCAGCAGCTTCTCGAGGGCCACTGAAGCTTTCTTT. Full variable domain (missing parts from reference TRBV7-2 and TRBJ1-1): GAGVSQSPSNKVTEKGKDVELRCDPISGHTALYWYRQSLGQGLEFLIYFQGNSAPDKSGLPSDRFSAERTGGSVSTLTIQRTQQEDSAVYLCASSFSRATEAFFGQGTRLTVV.

The rearrangement uses TRBV7-8 and TRBJ2-1; no clear D. CDR1 and CDR2 (germline): SGHVS, FQNEAQ. V lost 6 bases and J lost 0, with 12 bases in between. CDR3 length equals 15 residues. CDR3: CASSSRVLSYNEQFF. CDR3 DNA: TGTGCCAGCAGTTCTCGGGTGCTCTCCTACAATGAGCAGTTCTTC.